The next 22 T cell receptor beta chains were all read from a single sample in a study of OX40 agonist ivuxolimab in advanced cancers. The assay was immunoSEQ multiplex PCR, and TCRdb's table has in-frame clones only and misses some. Here the sample spans about 45,000 clones, just under 95% being singletons. Sequencing was performed on CD4+ or CD8+ T cells sorted from blood, taken in a trial of the OX40 agonist ivuxolimab. Receptors originate from an adult with an advanced solid tumor such as melanoma, head and neck, liver or kidney cancer.

The rearrangement links TRBV29-1 to TRBJ1-1; D ambiguous. Trimming took 6 bases from V and 1 from J, leaving 24 bases between them. The CDR3 sequence is 17 residues long. Germline V gives CDR1 SQVTM, CDR2 ANQGSEA. The CDR3 loop is CSVLWPGIETRNTEAFF. The CDR3 bases are TGCAGCGTCCTGTGGCCGGGAATCGAGACTAGGAACACTGAAGCTTTCTTT.

The V gene is TRBV13, the J gene TRBJ2-1, with 7 bases fitting TRBD2. This CDR3 spans 15 amino acids. V shed 4 bases and J 4 bases; nucleotides not matched to a gene: 7. CDR1 and CDR2 from the germline V gene are PRHDT and FYEKMQ (reference sequence). In DNA, the CDR3 is TGTGCCAGCAGCTCTCAGCGGGAATCATACAATGAGCAGTTCTTC. Its translation is CASSSQRESYNEQFF.

This clone was detected only a few times. This same CDR3 is encoded by further DNA sequences in the sample. The V and J genes are TRBV9 and TRBJ2-2; possibly TRBD1 for D (5 bases). The V end was cut by 0 bases, the J end by 5 bases, with 5 bases between. Germline-derived CDR1 and CDR2 are SGDLS and YYNGEE. The CDR3 has 13 residues. The CDR3 DNA is TGTGCCAGCAGCGTAGAGGGGACCGGGGAGCTGTTTTTT. Protein sequence: CASSVEGTGELFF.

This chain uses TRBV19 with TRBJ2-7; D is undetermined. The CDR3 is made up of 14 amino acids. V was cut by 1 base and J by 1 base, with 8 bases left in between. From germline, CDR1 is LNHDA and CDR2 SQIVND (reference sequence). CDR3 sequence: CASSIATESYEQYF. The CDR3 coding sequence is TGTGCCAGTAGTATAGCCACAGAGTCCTACGAGCAGTACTTC.

This chain uses TRBV6-5 with TRBJ1-3; 7 bases are shared with TRBD1. Germline V gene data show CDR1 as MNHEY and CDR2 as SVGAGI. With 7 bases clipped from V and 0 bases from J, the junction kept 6 bases outside the gene matches. The CDR3 runs to 15 residues. The CDR3 here is CASTQGQSSGNTIYF. In nucleotides, the CDR3 is TGTGCCAGCACCCAGGGACAGAGCTCTGGAAACACCATATATTTT.

The chain combines TRBV5-4 with TRBJ2-1; 7 bases align to TRBD2. In germline, CDR1 is SGHNT, CDR2 YYREEE (reference sequence). Trimming cost V 3 bases and J 2 bases; bases outside gene matches: 5. The CDR3 totals 15 residues. The CDR3 nucleotides are TGTGCCAGCAGCTGGGGGGACTACACCTACAATGAGCAGTTCTTC. This translates into CASSWGDYTYNEQFF.

This chain connects TRBV11-1 to TRBJ2-7; 7 bases fit TRBD1. Germline CDR1 reads SGHAT; CDR2 reads FQDESV (reference sequence). Trimming at V came to 5 bases and at J to 4 bases, leaving 5 bases not matched to a gene. This CDR3 has 13 residues. DNA of the CDR3: TGTGCCAGCAGCCATGGGACAGTTTACGAGCAGTACTTC. Its translation is CASSHGTVYEQYF.

The chain links TRBV7-6 to TRBJ2-7, with 8 positions matching TRBD2. Germline V CDR1 and CDR2: SGHVS, FNYEAQ. The CDR3 consists of 13 residues. V lost 1 base, J lost 4 bases, and 0 bases stayed unmatched. The CDR3 loop is CASSLGLAYEQYF. The CDR3 coding sequence is TGTGCCAGCAGCTTAGGACTAGCGTACGAGCAGTACTTC.

The rearrangement joins TRBV4-2 to TRBJ1-4, with D unresolved. Germline V gene data show CDR1 as LGHNA and CDR2 as YNFKEQ. The CDR3 runs 17 residues. V lost 0 bases and J lost 0, with 11 bases in between. The CDR3 DNA reads as TGTGCCAGCAGCCAAGATGGACCATTTGCAACTAATGAAAAACTGTTTTTT. It is translated as CASSQDGPFATNEKLFF.

V gene TRBV2 combines with J gene TRBJ2-3, with 9 nucleotides matching TRBD2. This CDR3 contains 13 residues. V was pared by 11 bases and J by 3 bases, with 6 bases of the junction left unmatched. The germline CDR1 and CDR2 sequences are SNHLY and FYNNEI. The CDR3 DNA sequence: TGTGCCCTAAAGCGGGAGGCGACAGATACGCAGTATTTT. It translates to CALKREATDTQYF.

V and J are TRBV4-2 and TRBJ2-3; D not resolved. The CDR3 runs to 15 residues. Trimming removed 0 bases at V and 6 bases at J, with 13 bases between. Germline V gene lookup returns CDR1 LGHNA and CDR2 YNFKEQ. The CDR3 spells CASSQEELMPDTQYF. CDR3 bases: TGTGCCAGCAGCCAAGAAGAGCTAATGCCGGATACGCAGTATTTT.

The chain links TRBV4-3 to TRBJ2-5; D is ambiguous. V lost 3 bases and J lost 1, with 12 bases in between. CDR1 LGHNA and CDR2 YSLEER come from the germline V gene. The CDR3 runs to 15 residues. The chain's CDR3 is CASSQEYITQETQYF. CDR3 DNA: TGCGCCAGCAGCCAGGAATACATTACCCAAGAGACCCAGTACTTC.

The genes are TRBV13 and TRBJ2-2; 10 nucleotides agree with TRBD2. CDR3 length equals 19 residues. Germline-derived CDR1 and CDR2 are PRHDT and FYEKMQ (reference sequence). J was trimmed by 5 bases and V by 5 bases; bases with no gene match: 17. The CDR3 protein is CASSHDRGKAGGQTGELFF. The CDR3 nucleotides are TGTGCCAGCAGCCATGACAGGGGTAAAGCGGGAGGGCAAACCGGGGAGCTGTTTTTT. Variable domain in full (rest from reference TRBV13 and TRBJ2-2): AAGVIQSPRHLIKEKRETATLKCYPIPRHDTVYWYQQGPGQDPQFLISFYEKMQSDKGSIPDRFSAQQFSDYHSELNMSSLELGDSALYFCASSHDRGKAGGQTGELFFGEGSRLTVL.

This clone was counted a single time. CDR3 nucleotides: TGTGCCAGTAGTATATGTCGCAGAGTCTACGAGCAGTACTTC. Protein: CASSICRRVYEQYF. V and J are TRBV19 and TRBJ2-7, with no clear D. Trimming pared 2 bases from V and 3 bases from J, leaving 11 bases between. The CDR3 length is 14 residues. Germline assignment: CDR1 LNHDA and CDR2 SQIVND (reference sequence).

For the CDR3, the DNA is TGTGCCAGTAGGGGGATGACTAGCGGGAGCTACGAGCAGTACTTC. Its translation is CASRGMTSGSYEQYF. This chain links TRBV19 with TRBJ2-7; TRBD2 matches 12 bases. CDR1 is LNHDA and CDR2 is SQIVND in the germline V gene (reference sequence). V trimming: 6 bases; J trimming: 3 bases; junction bases outside the gene matches: 6. This CDR3 spans 15 amino acids.

This chain uses TRBV19 with TRBJ1-3; D not certain. CDR1 LNHDA and CDR2 SQIVND come from the germline V gene (reference sequence). The CDR3 spans 16 residues. V was pared by 4 bases and J by 6 bases, with 19 bases between. CDR3 loop: CASSKVWDLGANTIYF. CDR3 sequence (DNA): TGTGCCAGTAGTAAAGTATGGGATCTCGGCGCAAACACCATATATTTT.

This clone was observed a few times. The V and J genes are TRBV7-9 and TRBJ1-1; possibly TRBD1 for D (6 bases). Germline V gene lookup returns CDR1 SEHNR and CDR2 FQNEAQ (reference sequence). There are 12 residues in the CDR3. Trimming removed 5 bases from V and 7 bases from J, with 11 bases in between. The CDR3 bases are TGTGCCAGCAGCACCGGGACACGTGAAGCTTTCTTT. This encodes CASSTGTREAFF.

This clone was observed a single time. The rearrangement links TRBV5-8 to TRBJ1-1; no definite D call. Looked up from germline, CDR1 is SGHTS and CDR2 is YDEGEE. Trimming cost V 4 bases and J 6 bases, with 10 bases left between them. CDR3 length: 12 residues. CDR3 region: CASSLLKAEAFF. The CDR3 coding sequence is TGTGCCAGCAGCCTATTAAAGGCTGAAGCTTTCTTT.

The chain employs TRBV11-2 and TRBJ2-7; 14 bases map to TRBD2. From germline, CDR1 is SGHAT and CDR2 FQNNGV. The V gene end was trimmed by 5 bases and the J gene end by 4 bases; junction bases not matched to a gene: 7. This CDR3 comprises 16 residues. The CDR3 DNA sequence: TGTGCCAGCAGCCTAGGGGGACTAGCGGGAGTGTACGAGCAGTACTTC. Translation gives CASSLGGLAGVYEQYF.

The J gene is TRBJ2-1, the V gene TRBV27; TRBD2 aligns across 14 bases. This CDR3 region has 16 residues. Germline V gives CDR1 MNHEY, CDR2 SMNVEV (reference sequence). With 2 bases clipped from V and 7 bases from J, the junction kept 4 bases outside the gene matches. CDR3 bases: TGTGCCAGCAGTTTAGGGACTAGCGGGAGCCGTAATGAGCAGTTCTTC. Its translation: CASSLGTSGSRNEQFF.

This chain uses TRBV7-9 with TRBJ1-2; possible D gene TRBD1, 5 bases. The CDR3 consists of 15 residues. Trimming removed 4 bases from V and 3 bases from J, with 15 bases in between. Germline CDR1 is SEHNR and CDR2 is FQNEAQ (reference sequence). The CDR3 region has the DNA TGTGCCAGCAGCTCGCCGAGAGACAGATACTATGGCTACACCTTC. Its translation is CASSSPRDRYYGYTF.

J is TRBJ2-1 and V is TRBV27; the match to TRBD2 covers 7 bases. The J segment lost 2 bases and the V segment lost 4 bases, leaving 8 bases of the junction unmatched. The CDR3 runs to 16 residues. Per germline, CDR1 MNHEY and CDR2 SMNVEV (reference sequence). For the CDR3, the DNA is TGTGCCAGCAGTTCCCTGCTAGCGGTAACCTACAATGAGCAGTTCTTC. Residues: CASSSLLAVTYNEQFF.